These T cell receptor beta chains were read from a single sample in a study of T cell responses to AZD1222 COVID-19 vaccine. Only in-frame clones appear in the TCRdb table, and some are missing; sequencing was by immunoSEQ multiplex PCR. The sample records 25,000 to 30,000 clones, around 93% being singletons. Specimen: peripheral blood, collected 28 days after the second AZD1222 dose. The receptors were gathered from an adult who received the AZD1222 COVID-19 vaccine. Each CDR3 is given with its conserved first and last residue. The D gene is left open where the match is weak. Some rows have no size entry. The others give once, few or many, or a class for an expanded clone.

size	D	J	V	CDR3	DNA
.	.	TRBJ2-7	TRBV6-2/TRBV6-3	CASSYNGWGYF	TGTGCCAGCAGTTACAACGGCTGGGGGTACTTC
once	.	TRBJ2-3	TRBV5-4	CASSSKAGTASTDTQYF	TGTGCCAGCAGTTCCAAGGCCGGCACCGCTAGCACAGATACGCAGTATTTT
.	.	TRBJ1-2	TRBV12-5	CASGPGHESTYGYTF	TGTGCTAGTGGTCCGGGACACGAGAGCACATATGGCTACACCTTC
.	TRBD1	TRBJ1-5	TRBV4-1	CASSLSFRDRESSNQPQHF	TGCGCCAGCAGCCTCTCATTCCGGGACAGGGAATCCTCCAATCAGCCCCAGCATTTT
.	.	TRBJ2-3	TRBV3-1/TRBV3-2	CASSQDLSRDTQYF	TGTGCCAGCAGCCAAGACCTCTCCCGGGATACGCAGTATTTT
.	.	TRBJ1-5	TRBV21-1	CARRPYFDKELSNQPQHF	TGTGCCAGGCGCCCCTATTTTGACAAGGAATTGAGCAATCAGCCCCAGCATTTT
once	.	TRBJ1-5	TRBV18	CASSPLWDTVDQPQHF	TGTGCCAGCTCACCACTTTGGGACACGGTTGATCAGCCCCAGCATTTT
.	TRBD2	TRBJ2-3	TRBV6-2/TRBV6-3	CASSGRPGTSGRVPPDTQYF	TGTGCCAGCAGCGGACGTCCCGGGACTAGCGGGAGGGTTCCCCCAGATACGCAGTATTTT
.	TRBD1	TRBJ1-2	TRBV7-9	CASSWGQLYGYTF	TGTGCCAGCAGCTGGGGACAGCTCTATGGCTACACCTTC
.	.	TRBJ1-1	TRBV3-1/TRBV3-2	CASSQEGGNTEAFF	TGTGCCAGCAGCCAAGAGGGCGGCAACACTGAAGCTTTCTTT
once	.	TRBJ2-3	TRBV9	CASSVGNRNTDTQYF	TGTGCCAGCAGCGTAGGAAACAGGAACACAGATACGCAGTATTTT
.	.	TRBJ2-3	TRBV7-3	CASSPQAVSTDTQYF	TGTGCCAGCAGCCCCCAAGCGGTTAGCACAGATACGCAGTATTTT
.	.	TRBJ1-2	TRBV29-1	CSVQRTAGSNYGYTF	TGCAGCGTCCAAAGGACGGCAGGATCTAACTATGGCTACACCTTC
.	.	TRBJ1-5	TRBV6-2/TRBV6-3	CASSGGGQPQHF	TGTGCCAGCAGTGGGGGGGGTCAGCCCCAGCATTTT
.	TRBD1	TRBJ2-7	TRBV28	CASRLPPGQGAHEQYF	TGTGCCAGCAGACTACCGCCGGGACAGGGGGCCCACGAGCAGTACTTC
.	TRBD1	TRBJ1-1	TRBV9	CASSARQGRNTEAFF	TGTGCCAGCAGCGCCCGACAGGGGCGAAACACTGAAGCTTTCTTT
.	TRBD1	TRBJ1-4	TRBV5-1	CASSPTTGLSEKLFF	TGCGCCAGCAGCCCGACGACAGGGCTTTCCGAAAAACTGTTTTTT